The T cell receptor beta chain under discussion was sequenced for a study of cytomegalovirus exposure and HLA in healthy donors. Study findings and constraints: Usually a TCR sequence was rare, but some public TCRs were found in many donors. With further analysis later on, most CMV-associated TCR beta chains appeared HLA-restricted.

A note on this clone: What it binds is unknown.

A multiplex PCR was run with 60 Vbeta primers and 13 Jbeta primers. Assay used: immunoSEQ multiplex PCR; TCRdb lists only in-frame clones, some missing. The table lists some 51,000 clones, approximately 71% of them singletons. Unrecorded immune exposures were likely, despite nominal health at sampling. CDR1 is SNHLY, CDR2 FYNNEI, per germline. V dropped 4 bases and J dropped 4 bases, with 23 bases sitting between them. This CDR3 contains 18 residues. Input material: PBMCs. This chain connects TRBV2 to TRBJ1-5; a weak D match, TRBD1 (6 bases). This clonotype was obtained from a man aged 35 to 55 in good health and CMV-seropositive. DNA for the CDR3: TGTGCCAGCAGTGTAAGGTCGCAGGGGAATTGGGAAAATCAGCCCCAGCATTTT. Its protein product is CASSVRSQGNWENQPQHF.